The 13 T cell receptor beta chains below were found in one sample sequenced in a study of Ad26.COV2.S vaccination and SARS-CoV-2 variants. Libraries were prepared by immunoSEQ multiplex PCR; TCRdb keeps only in-frame clonotypes and omits some of them. Of more than 300,000 clones detected, about 89% appear once; the ten largest clones hold roughly 5%. Treatment here: 15 to 20 received Ad26.COV2.S at low or high dose, single or two shots; about 5 received placebo; per-sample allocation not given. Day 63 after the first vaccine or placebo injection was the time point for sampling. The sample consisted of peripheral blood, taken in a trial of Ad26.COV2.S vaccine versus placebo. The receptors come from a person between 18 and 60 years old who received the Ad26.COV2.S COVID-19 vaccine or a placebo.

The J gene is TRBJ1-2, the V gene TRBV12-3 or TRBV12-4; D gene ambiguous. This CDR3 region has 12 residues. The V gene lost 1 base and the J gene lost 8 bases, with 8 bases spanning the gap. CDR3 amino acids: CASSLGIRGYTF. The DNA of the CDR3 is TGTGCCAGCAGTTTAGGTATCAGAGGCTACACCTTC.

The chain combines TRBV30 with TRBJ2-3, with D uncertain. This CDR3 spans 11 amino acids. The V end was cut by 0 bases, the J end by 6 bases, with 4 bases between. Germline CDR1 and CDR2: GTSNPN and SVGIG (reference sequence). This CDR3 is CAWSVRDTQYF. CDR3 DNA sequence: TGTGCCTGGAGTGTACGGGATACGCAGTATTTT.

Here the CDR3 DNA reads TGCGCCAGCAGCCCGACGCTACCCCCATTCTACAATGAGCAGTTCTTC. Protein sequence: CASSPTLPPFYNEQFF. The V and J genes are TRBV5-1 and TRBJ2-1; D remains ambiguous. The germline gives CDR1 SGHRS, CDR2 YFSETQ. The CDR3 length is 16 residues. Between the trimmed V and J ends, which lost 4 bases and 3 bases, there was a span of 17 bases.

V and J are TRBV2 and TRBJ2-7; D is unclear. From germline, CDR1 is SNHLY and CDR2 FYNNEI. V was clipped by 7 bases and J by 2 bases, with 9 bases between them. The CDR3 length is 12 residues. CDR3 protein: CASTRATYEQYF. The CDR3 nucleotides read TGTGCCAGCACACGAGCTACCTACGAGCAGTACTTC.

This clone was seen a single time. The rearrangement uses TRBV25-1 and TRBJ1-2, with TRBD1 identical over 11 bases. Unmatched junction bases numbered 6, after V lost 1 base and J lost 5 bases. The CDR3 covers 16 residues. Germline CDR1 and CDR2: MGHDK and SYGVNS. The CDR3 DNA follows: TGTGCCAGCAGTGAATCCCGGACAGGGGGCGTTTATGGCTACACCTTC. As protein: CASSESRTGGVYGYTF.

This sequence joins TRBV18 and TRBJ1-1; no firm D call. Per germline, CDR1 KGHSH and CDR2 LQKENI. The CDR3 covers 15 residues. Trimming pared 2 bases from V and 3 bases from J, leaving 13 bases between. The CDR3 region has the DNA TGTGCCAGCTCACCATTCTTTGTGCGGGACACTGAAGCTTTCTTT. Protein product: CASSPFFVRDTEAFF.

The V gene is TRBV6-2 or TRBV6-3, the J gene TRBJ2-7, with 10 bases matching TRBD2. CDR1 and CDR2 (germline): MNHEY, SVGEGT. V shed 1 base, J shed 3 bases, and the junction held 3 bases outside the gene matches. This CDR3 is built from 15 residues. CDR3 DNA: TGTGCCAGCAGTTACTTGCCTAGCGGGAGCTACGAGCAGTACTTC. Its protein is CASSYLPSGSYEQYF.

The chain is built from TRBV5-8 and TRBJ1-5, with D perhaps matching TRBD1 (5 bases). CDR3 size: 16 residues. Germline CDR1 and CDR2: SGHTS and YDEGEE. Trimming stripped 4 bases from V and 5 bases from J, with 19 bases between. The CDR3 nucleotides are TGTGCCAGCAGCATACCCTTAGGGGTGACCGATCAGCCCCAGCATTTT. It translates to CASSIPLGVTDQPQHF.

This chain connects TRBV12-3 or TRBV12-4 to TRBJ2-5; D gene unclear. V was pared by 5 bases and J by 2 bases, with 3 bases between. This CDR3 has 11 residues. The CDR3 region is CASSNQETQYF. The DNA for the CDR3 is TGTGCCAGCAGTAATCAAGAGACCCAGTACTTC.

This sequence joins TRBV2 and TRBJ2-6, with a possible D match to TRBD1 (6 bases). With 6 bases removed from V and 1 base from J, the gap between germline ends came to 19 bases. The CDR3 contains 18 residues. The germline V gene encodes CDR1 SNHLY and CDR2 FYNNEI. In nucleotides, the CDR3 is TGTGCCAGCAGGCTCCAGGGGCTAAGGGGGTCTGGGGCCAACGTCCTGACTTTC. Its protein is CASRLQGLRGSGANVLTF.

This chain uses TRBV6-6 with TRBJ1-1, with D unresolved. This CDR3 spans 14 amino acids. The ends were cut back, 0 bases at V and 8 bases at J, with 13 bases in the middle. CDR1 is MNHNY, CDR2 SVGAGI, per germline (reference sequence). CDR3 coding DNA: TGTGCCAGCAGTTACTCTCGCGACGGGTCCGAAGCTTTCTTT. It yields the protein CASSYSRDGSEAFF.

V is TRBV5-6 and J is TRBJ2-7, with 11 bases that match TRBD2. The CDR3 contains 18 residues. V lost 4 bases and J lost 3; bases outside the gene matches: 15. Germline V gives CDR1 SGHDT, CDR2 YYEEEE. The DNA of the CDR3 is TGTGCCAGCAGCCTTCCCACCCTTAGCGGGGGGGTCGGCTACGAGCAGTACTTC. This codes for CASSLPTLSGGVGYEQYF.

This clone was seen a single time. The chain recombines TRBV5-5 with TRBJ2-1; 10 nucleotides match TRBD2. The CDR3 has 15 residues. The J segment lost 3 bases and the V segment lost 4 bases, leaving 4 bases of the junction unmatched. CDR1 SGHKS and CDR2 YYEKEE come from the germline V gene (reference sequence). The CDR3 sequence is CASSRGLADYNEQFF. The CDR3 DNA reads TGTGCCAGCAGCCGCGGACTAGCGGACTACAATGAGCAGTTCTTC.